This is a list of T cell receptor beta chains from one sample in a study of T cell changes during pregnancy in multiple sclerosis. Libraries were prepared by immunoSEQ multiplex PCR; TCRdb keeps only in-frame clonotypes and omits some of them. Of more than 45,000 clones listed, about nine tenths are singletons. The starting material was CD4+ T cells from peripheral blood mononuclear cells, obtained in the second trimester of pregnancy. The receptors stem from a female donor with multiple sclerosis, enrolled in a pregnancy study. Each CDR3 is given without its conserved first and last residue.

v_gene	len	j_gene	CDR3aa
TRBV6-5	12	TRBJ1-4	ASSYSLRNEKLF
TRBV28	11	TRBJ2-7	ASRGTAYYEQY
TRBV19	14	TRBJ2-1	ASSIRLAGDHNEQF
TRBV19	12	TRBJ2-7	ASSIRTGGDEQY
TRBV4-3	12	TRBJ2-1	ASSQAGGYNEQF
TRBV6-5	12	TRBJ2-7	ASSYSRGDYEQY
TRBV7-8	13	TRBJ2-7	ASSSLAGGTEEQY
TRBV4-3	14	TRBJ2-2	ASSQGDRRNTGELF
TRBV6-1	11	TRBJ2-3	ASSGRGTDTQY
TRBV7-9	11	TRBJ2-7	ASSYTGVYEQY
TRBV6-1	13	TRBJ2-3	ASSEGSANTDTQY
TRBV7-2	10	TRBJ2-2	ASSWDRGELF
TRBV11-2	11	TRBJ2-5	ATRWDNQETQY
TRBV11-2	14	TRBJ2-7	ASSLAPAGVLYEQY
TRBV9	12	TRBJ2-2	ASRTSGSSGELF
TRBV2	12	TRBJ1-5	ASSEGRLEKAQH
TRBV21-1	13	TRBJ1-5	ANNIGTGLWEPQH
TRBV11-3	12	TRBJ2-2	ASSRTSPTGELF
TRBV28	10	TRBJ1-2	ASSQQGNGYT
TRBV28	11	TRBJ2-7	ATWTGALLEQY
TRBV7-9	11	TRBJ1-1	ASSPQDITEAF
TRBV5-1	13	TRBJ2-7	ASSLVVTENYEQY